This T cell receptor beta chain was recovered during a study of Ad26.COV2.S vaccination and SARS-CoV-2 variants. This CDR3 is 12 amino acids long. Deletions cut 7 bases from V and 5 bases from J, with 9 bases between. CDR1 is KGHDR, CDR2 SFDVKD, per germline. Study results and caveats: Substantial breadth was reported for post-vaccination spike-specific CD8+ and CD4+ T cells.

Details on this clone: Its antigen is as yet unknown.

The treatment denotes: roughly 18 received Ad26.COV2.S at low or high dose, single or two shots; about 5 received placebo; per-sample allocation not given. Day 63 after the first vaccine or placebo injection was the time point for sampling. The protocol was immunoSEQ multiplex PCR, while the TCRdb copy is restricted to in-frame clones and leaves out a portion. The repertoire includes about 350,000 clones, less than 90% of them detected once, and about 10% sits in the top ten. The source material was peripheral blood, sampled in a trial of Ad26.COV2.S vaccine versus placebo. The chain employs TRBV24-1 and TRBJ2-3, with D possibly TRBD2 on 5 matching bases. This clonotype was sampled from a person aged 18-65 years who received the Ad26.COV2.S COVID-19 vaccine or a placebo. The CDR3 coding sequence is TGTGCCACCAGGAGCGGTGTAGATACGCAGTATTTT. Protein product: CATRSGVDTQYF.